This T cell receptor beta chain derives from a study of monozygotic twins with inflammatory bowel disease. Germline assignment: CDR1 SEHNR and CDR2 FQNEAQ (reference sequence). This CDR3 contains 16 residues. Each donor supplied about 2.5 ml of blood. Following a re-call of the 5' RACE reads, TCRdb has one entry per CDR3 protein and lacks DNA. The sample table sets out approximately 100,000 distinct CDR3 sequences. The rearrangement uses TRBV7-9 and TRBJ2-3; with no DNA, the TCRdb D assignment of TRBD2 cannot be verified. The clonotype comes from a human donor with ulcerative colitis or Crohn's disease, or a healthy co-twin of an affected twin (not recorded which). Sequenced: blood. The CDR3: CASSPRLAGPTDTQYF.